This record covers a single T cell receptor (beta chain). Produced via immunoSEQ multiplex PCR; TCRdb's table is partial and in-frame only. Among 100,000 or so clones listed, around 91% were seen once. Germline-derived CDR1 and CDR2 are SEHNR and FQNEAQ (reference sequence). The germline V and J ends were trimmed by 5 bases and 5 bases, with 19 bases remaining between them. There are 15 residues in the CDR3. This specimen belongs to a study of OX40 agonist ivuxolimab in advanced cancers. About the study: Partial responses were achieved by three patients, one with hepatocellular carcinoma and two with cutaneous melanoma.

The rearrangement uses TRBV7-9 and TRBJ2-7, with D hard to call. Sample: CD4+ or CD8+ T cells sorted from blood, taken in a trial of the OX40 agonist ivuxolimab. The clonotype comes from an adult with an advanced solid tumor such as melanoma, head and neck, liver or kidney cancer. CDR3 sequence reads: CASSPVGVRTNEQYF. CDR3 nucleotides: TGTGCCAGCAGCCCGGTTGGGGTTCGCACTAACGAGCAGTACTTC.